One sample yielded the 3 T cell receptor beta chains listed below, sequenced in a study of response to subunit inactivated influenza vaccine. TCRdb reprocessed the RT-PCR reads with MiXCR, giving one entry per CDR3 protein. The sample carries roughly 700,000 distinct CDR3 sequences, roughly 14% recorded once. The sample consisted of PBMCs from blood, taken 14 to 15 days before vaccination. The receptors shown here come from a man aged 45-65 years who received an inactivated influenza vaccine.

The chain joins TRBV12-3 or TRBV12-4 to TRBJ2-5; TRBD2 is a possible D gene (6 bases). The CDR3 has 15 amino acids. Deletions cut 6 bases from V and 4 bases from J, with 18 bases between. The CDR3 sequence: CASRLSWGGLETQYF. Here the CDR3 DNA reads TGTGCCAGCAGGTTGTCGTGGGGAGGCCTAGAGACCCAGTACTTC.

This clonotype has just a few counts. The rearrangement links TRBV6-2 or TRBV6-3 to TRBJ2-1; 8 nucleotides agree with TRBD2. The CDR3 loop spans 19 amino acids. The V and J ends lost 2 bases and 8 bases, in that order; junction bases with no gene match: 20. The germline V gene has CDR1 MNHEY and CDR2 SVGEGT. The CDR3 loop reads CASSYQPKLVGSGTHEQFF. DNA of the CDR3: TGTGCCAGCAGTTACCAGCCAAAATTAGTTGGTAGCGGGACCCATGAGCAGTTCTTC.

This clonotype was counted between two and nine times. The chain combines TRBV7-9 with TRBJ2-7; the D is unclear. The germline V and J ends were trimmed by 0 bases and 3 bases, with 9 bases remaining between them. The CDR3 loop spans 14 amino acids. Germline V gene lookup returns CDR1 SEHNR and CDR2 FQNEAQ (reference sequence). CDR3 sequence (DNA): TGTGCCAGCAGCTTAGCGGTCAGGCACTACGAGCAGTACTTC. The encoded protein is CASSLAVRHYEQYF.